This record concerns one TCR beta chain sequence. A read error may produce the germline difference seen at one junction end. Healthy donors of bone marrow made up the group. Donors were ostensibly healthy at sampling, although undocumented immune exposures were probable. This entry belongs to a study of cytomegalovirus exposure and HLA in healthy donors. Primers for the PCR totalled 60 Vbeta and 13 Jbeta. Profiled with immunoSEQ multiplex PCR; TCRdb holds only in-frame clones, not every one. The table has 120,000 or so clones, 83% seen once; the top ten hold about 3.9%. The clonotype was recovered from a woman aged 40 to 50 in good health and CMV-seropositive. The sequencing sample was made of PBMCs.

CDR3 DNA sequence: TGTGCCAGCAGGACACCGGGACAGTCCTACGGGCAGTACTTC. Translating it yields CASRTPGQSYGQYF. The gene calls are TRBV6-5 and TRBJ2-7, with 7 bases aligning to TRBD1. Germline V CDR1 and CDR2: MNHEY, SVGAGI. This CDR3 spans 14 amino acids.